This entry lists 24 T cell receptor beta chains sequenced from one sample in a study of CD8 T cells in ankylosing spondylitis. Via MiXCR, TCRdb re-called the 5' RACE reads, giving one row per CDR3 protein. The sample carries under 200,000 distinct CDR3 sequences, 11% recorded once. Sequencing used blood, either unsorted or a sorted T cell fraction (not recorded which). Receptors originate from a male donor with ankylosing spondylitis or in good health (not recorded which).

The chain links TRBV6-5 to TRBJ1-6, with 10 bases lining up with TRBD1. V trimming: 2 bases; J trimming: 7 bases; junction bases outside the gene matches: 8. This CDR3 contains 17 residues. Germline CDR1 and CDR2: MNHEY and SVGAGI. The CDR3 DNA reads TGTGCCAGCAGTTACGCCGGGACAGGGGCGTTAAATTCACCCCTCCACTTT. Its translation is CASSYAGTGALNSPLHF.

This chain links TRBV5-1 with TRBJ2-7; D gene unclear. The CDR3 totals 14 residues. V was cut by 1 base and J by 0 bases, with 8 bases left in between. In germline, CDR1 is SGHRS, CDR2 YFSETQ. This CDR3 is CASSLRRSSYEQYF. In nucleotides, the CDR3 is TGCGCCAGCAGCTTGCGAAGGAGCTCCTACGAGCAGTACTTC.

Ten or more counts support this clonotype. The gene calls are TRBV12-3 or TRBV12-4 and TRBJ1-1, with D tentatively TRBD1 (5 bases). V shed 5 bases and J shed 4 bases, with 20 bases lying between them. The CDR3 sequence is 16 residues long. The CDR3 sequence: CASSPQPQGAGTEAFF. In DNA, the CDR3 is TGTGCCAGCAGTCCCCAGCCCCAGGGAGCAGGCACTGAAGCTTTCTTT.

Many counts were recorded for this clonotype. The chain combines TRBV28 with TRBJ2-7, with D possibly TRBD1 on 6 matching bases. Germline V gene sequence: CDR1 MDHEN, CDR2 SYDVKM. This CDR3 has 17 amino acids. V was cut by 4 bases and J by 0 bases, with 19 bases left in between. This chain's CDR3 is CASSSASDSVNSYEQYF. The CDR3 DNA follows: TGTGCCAGCAGTTCCGCCTCGGACAGCGTCAACTCCTACGAGCAGTACTTC.

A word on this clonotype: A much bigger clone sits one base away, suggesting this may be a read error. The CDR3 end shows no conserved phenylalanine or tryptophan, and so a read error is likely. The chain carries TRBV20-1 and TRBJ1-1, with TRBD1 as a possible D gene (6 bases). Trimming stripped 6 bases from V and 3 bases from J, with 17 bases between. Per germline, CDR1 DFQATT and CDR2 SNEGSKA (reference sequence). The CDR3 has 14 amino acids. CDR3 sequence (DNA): TGCAGTGCCCGGGACACAAAGCCAGACACTGAAGCTTTCTCT. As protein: CSARDTKPDTEAFS.

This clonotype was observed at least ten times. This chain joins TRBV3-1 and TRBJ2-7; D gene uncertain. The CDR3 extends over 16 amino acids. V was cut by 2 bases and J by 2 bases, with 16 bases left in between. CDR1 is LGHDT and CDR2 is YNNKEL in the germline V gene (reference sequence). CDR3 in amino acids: CASSQMERNVPYEQYF. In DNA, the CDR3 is TGTGCCAGCAGCCAAATGGAACGGAACGTTCCCTACGAGCAGTACTTC.

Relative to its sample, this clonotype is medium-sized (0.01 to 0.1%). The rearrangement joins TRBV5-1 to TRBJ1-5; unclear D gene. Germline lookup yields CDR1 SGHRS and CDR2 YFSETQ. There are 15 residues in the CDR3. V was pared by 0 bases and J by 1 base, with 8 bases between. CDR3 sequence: CASSLDNGSNQPQHF. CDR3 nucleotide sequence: TGCGCCAGCAGCTTGGACAATGGCAGCAATCAGCCCCAGCATTTT.

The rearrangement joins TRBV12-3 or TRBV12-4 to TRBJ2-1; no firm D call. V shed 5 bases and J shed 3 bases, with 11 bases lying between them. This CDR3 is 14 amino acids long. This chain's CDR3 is CASSPPPGYNEQFF. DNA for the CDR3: TGTGCCAGCAGTCCACCACCGGGCTACAATGAGCAGTTCTTC.

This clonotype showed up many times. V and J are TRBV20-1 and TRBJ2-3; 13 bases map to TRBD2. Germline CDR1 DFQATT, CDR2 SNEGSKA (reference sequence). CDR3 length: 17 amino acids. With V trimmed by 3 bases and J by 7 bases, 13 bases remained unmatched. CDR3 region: CSASYPHLTSGRNTQYF. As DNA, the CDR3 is TGCAGTGCTAGCTATCCCCACTTGACTAGCGGGAGGAATACGCAGTATTTT.

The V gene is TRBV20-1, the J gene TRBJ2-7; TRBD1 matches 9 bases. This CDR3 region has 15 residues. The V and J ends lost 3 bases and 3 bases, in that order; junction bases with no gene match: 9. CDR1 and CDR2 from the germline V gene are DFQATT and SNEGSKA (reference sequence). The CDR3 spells CSASDKTGGFYEQYF. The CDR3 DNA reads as TGCAGTGCTAGTGATAAGACAGGGGGATTCTACGAGCAGTACTTC.

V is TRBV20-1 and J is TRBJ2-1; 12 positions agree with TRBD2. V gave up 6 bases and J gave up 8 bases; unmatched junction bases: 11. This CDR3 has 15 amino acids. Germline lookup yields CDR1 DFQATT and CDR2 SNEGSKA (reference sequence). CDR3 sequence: CSATSRLAGVYEQFF. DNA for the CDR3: TGCAGTGCCACCTCCCGACTAGCGGGGGTATATGAGCAGTTCTTC.

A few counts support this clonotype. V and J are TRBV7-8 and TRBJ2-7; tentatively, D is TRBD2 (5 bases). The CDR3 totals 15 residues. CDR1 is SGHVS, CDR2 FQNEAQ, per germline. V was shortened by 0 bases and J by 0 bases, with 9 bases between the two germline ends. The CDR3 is CASSLALGVSYEQYF. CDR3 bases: TGTGCCAGCAGCTTAGCGCTCGGGGTCTCCTACGAGCAGTACTTC.

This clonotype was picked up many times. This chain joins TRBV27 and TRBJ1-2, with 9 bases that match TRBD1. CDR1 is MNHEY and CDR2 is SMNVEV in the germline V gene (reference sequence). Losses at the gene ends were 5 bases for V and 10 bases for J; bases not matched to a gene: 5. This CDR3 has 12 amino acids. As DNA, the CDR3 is TGTGCCAGCAGTCCTGGGACAGGGCCCTACACCTTC. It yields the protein CASSPGTGPYTF.

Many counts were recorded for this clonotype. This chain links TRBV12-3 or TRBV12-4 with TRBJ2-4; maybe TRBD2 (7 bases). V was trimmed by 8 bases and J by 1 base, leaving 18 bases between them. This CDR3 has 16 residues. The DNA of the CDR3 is TGTGCCAGCTCCCAGAGGGGGGGGCAGGCCAAAAACATTCAGTACTTC. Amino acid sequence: CASSQRGGQAKNIQYF.

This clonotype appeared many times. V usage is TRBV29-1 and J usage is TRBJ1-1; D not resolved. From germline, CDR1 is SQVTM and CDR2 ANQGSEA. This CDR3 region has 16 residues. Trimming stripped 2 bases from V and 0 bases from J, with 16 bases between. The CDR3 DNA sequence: TGCAGCGTTGAAAATTCGGGGAGCCTCTTGAACACTGAAGCTTTCTTT. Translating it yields CSVENSGSLLNTEAFF. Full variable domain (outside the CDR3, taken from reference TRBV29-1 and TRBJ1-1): SAVISQKPSRDICQRGTSLTIQCQVDSQVTMMFWYRQQPGQSLTLIATANQGSEATYESGFVIDKFPISRPNLTFSTLTVSNMSPEDSSIYLCSVENSGSLLNTEAFFGQGTRLTVV.

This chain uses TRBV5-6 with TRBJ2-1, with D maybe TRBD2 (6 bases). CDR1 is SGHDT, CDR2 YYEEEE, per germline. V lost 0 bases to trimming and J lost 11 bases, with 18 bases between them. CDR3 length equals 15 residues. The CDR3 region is CASSLAGEPTMKQFF. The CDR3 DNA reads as TGTGCCAGCAGCTTGGCGGGGGAGCCTACAATGAAGCAGTTCTTC.

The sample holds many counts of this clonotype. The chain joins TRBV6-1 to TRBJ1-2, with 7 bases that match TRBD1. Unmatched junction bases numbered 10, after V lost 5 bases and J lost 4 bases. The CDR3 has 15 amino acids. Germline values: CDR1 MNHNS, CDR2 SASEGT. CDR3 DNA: TGTGCCAGCAGTACGCCCCAGACAGGGTTCTATGGCTACACCTTC. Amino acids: CASSTPQTGFYGYTF.

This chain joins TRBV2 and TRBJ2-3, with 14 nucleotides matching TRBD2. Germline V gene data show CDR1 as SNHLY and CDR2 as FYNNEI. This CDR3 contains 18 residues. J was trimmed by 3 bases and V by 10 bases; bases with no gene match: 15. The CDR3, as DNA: TGTGCCATCAGACCCATGGGACTAGCGGGAGTAAAGACAGATACGCAGTATTTT. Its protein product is CAIRPMGLAGVKTDTQYF.

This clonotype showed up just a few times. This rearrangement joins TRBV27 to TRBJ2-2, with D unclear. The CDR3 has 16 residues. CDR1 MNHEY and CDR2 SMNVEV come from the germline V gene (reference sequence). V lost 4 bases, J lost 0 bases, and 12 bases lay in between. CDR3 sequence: CASSSQKNANTGELFF. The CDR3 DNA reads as TGTGCCAGCAGTTCGCAAAAAAACGCGAACACCGGGGAGCTGTTTTTT.

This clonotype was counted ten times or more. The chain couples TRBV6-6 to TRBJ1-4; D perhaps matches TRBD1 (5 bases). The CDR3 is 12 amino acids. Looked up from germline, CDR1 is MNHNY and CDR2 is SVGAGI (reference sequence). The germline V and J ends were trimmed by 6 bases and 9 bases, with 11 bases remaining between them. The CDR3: CASRDGGKKLFF. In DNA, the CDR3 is TGTGCCAGCAGGGACGGGGGGAAAAAACTGTTTTTT.

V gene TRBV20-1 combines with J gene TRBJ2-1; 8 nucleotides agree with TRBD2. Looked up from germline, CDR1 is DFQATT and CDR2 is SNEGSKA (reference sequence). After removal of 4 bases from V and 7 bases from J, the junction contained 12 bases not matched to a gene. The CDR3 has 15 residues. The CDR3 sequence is CSANRGGGPENEQFF. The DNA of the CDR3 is TGCAGTGCTAATCGGGGGGGGGGCCCTGAAAATGAGCAGTTCTTC.

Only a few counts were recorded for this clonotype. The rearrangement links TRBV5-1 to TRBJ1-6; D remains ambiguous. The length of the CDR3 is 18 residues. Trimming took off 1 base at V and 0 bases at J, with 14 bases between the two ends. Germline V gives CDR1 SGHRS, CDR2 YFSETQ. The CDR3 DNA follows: TGCGCCAGCAGCTTGTGGGGTTCCACCCGCTCCTATAATTCACCCCTCCACTTT. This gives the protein CASSLWGSTRSYNSPLHF.

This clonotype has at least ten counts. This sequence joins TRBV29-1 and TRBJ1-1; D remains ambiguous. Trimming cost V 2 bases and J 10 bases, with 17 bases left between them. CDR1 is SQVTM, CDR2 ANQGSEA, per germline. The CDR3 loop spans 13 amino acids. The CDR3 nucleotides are TGCAGCGTTGAAAGGGTCGGAGGGCGCGGAGCTTTCTTT. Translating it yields CSVERVGGRGAFF. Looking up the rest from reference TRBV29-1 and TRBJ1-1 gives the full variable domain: SAVISQKPSRDICQRGTSLTIQCQVDSQVTMMFWYRQQPGQSLTLIATANQGSEATYESGFVIDKFPISRPNLTFSTLTVSNMSPEDSSIYLCSVERVGGRGAFFGQGTRLTVV.

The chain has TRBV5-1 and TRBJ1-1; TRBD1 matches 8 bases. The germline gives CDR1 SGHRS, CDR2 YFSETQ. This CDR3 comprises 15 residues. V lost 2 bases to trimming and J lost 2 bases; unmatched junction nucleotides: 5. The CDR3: CASSLETGVNTEAFF. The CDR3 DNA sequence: TGCGCCAGCAGCTTAGAGACAGGGGTCAACACTGAAGCTTTCTTT. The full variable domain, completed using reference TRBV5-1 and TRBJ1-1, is KAGVTQTPRYLIKTRGQQVTLSCSPISGHRSVSWYQQTPGQGLQFLFEYFSETQRNKGNFPGRFSGRQFSNSRSEMNVSTLELGDSALYLCASSLETGVNTEAFFGQGTRLTVV.